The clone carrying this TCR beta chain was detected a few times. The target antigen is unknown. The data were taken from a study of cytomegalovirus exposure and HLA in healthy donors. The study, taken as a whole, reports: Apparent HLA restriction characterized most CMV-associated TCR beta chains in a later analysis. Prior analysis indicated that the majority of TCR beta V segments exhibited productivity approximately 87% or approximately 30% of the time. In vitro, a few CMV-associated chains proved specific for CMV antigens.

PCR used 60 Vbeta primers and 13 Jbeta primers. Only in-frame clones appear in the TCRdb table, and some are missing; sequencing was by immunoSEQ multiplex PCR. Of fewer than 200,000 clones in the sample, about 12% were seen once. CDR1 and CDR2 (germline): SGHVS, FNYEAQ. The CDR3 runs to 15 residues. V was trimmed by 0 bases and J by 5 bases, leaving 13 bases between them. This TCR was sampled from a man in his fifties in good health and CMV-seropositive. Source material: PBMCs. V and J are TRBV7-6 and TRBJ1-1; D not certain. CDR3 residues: CASSLAQPGRTEAFF. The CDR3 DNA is TGTGCCAGCAGCTTAGCCCAACCGGGGAGGACTGAAGCTTTCTTT.